The next 8 T cell receptor beta chains were all read from a single sample in a study of blood T cell repertoires in COVID-19. Only in-frame clones appear in the TCRdb table, and some are missing; sequencing was by immunoSEQ multiplex PCR. This table has 150,000 to 200,000 clones, 85% to 90% appearing once. The sequenced sample was peripheral blood. All receptors come from a man between 18 and 35 years old with acute or convalescent COVID-19.

V and J are TRBV20-1 and TRBJ1-5, with D unclear. Germline V gives CDR1 DFQATT, CDR2 SNEGSKA (reference sequence). V was pared by 3 bases and J by 6 bases, with 9 bases between. The CDR3 sequence is 12 residues long. DNA of the CDR3: TGCAGTGCTAGTCGCAGTTTTCAGCCCCAGCATTTT. The encoded protein is CSASRSFQPQHF.

This chain links TRBV24-1 with TRBJ2-2, with 11 bases identical to TRBD1. Germline CDR1 is KGHDR and CDR2 is SFDVKD. This CDR3 spans 16 amino acids. With V trimmed by 6 bases and J by 4 bases, 6 bases remained unmatched. CDR3 nucleotide sequence: TGTGCCACCAGTTCCGTCGGGACAGGGGGCACCGGGGAGCTGTTTTTT. This translates into CATSSVGTGGTGELFF.

This clone was counted a single time. CDR3 region: CAWKTTQGSYNSPLHF. The CDR3 DNA is TGTGCCTGGAAAACCACCCAGGGCTCCTATAATTCACCCCTCCACTTT. V usage is TRBV30 and J usage is TRBJ1-6, with D possibly being TRBD1 (5 bases). The CDR3 extends over 16 amino acids. CDR1 is GTSNPN and CDR2 is SVGIG in the germline V gene (reference sequence). V lost 4 bases and J 0 bases, leaving 13 bases between the germline ends.

This clone was seen only a few times. The V and J genes are TRBV30 and TRBJ1-6; maybe TRBD1 (6 bases). Trimming cost V 1 base and J 2 bases, with 15 bases left between them. Germline assignment: CDR1 GTSNPN and CDR2 SVGIG (reference sequence). CDR3 length: 17 amino acids. The CDR3 DNA follows: TGTGCCTGGAGTGCCCTGGGGGGGCGACCCTATAATTCACCCCTCCACTTT. Protein sequence: CAWSALGGRPYNSPLHF.

The J gene is TRBJ2-7, the V gene TRBV29-1; the match to TRBD1 covers 10 bases. The CDR3 totals 13 residues. Germline CDR1 is SQVTM and CDR2 is ANQGSEA. The J segment lost 3 bases and the V segment lost 3 bases, leaving 2 bases of the junction unmatched. The CDR3 nucleotides read TGCAGCGTTGAGGGACAGGGGATCTACGAGCAGTACTTC. It translates to CSVEGQGIYEQYF.

The rearrangement uses TRBV10-1 and TRBJ2-5; D is possibly TRBD2 (5 bases). There are 12 residues in the CDR3. Trimming shortened V by 10 bases and J by 4 bases, and 13 bases separated the two germline ends. Germline V gene data show CDR1 as WNHNN and CDR2 as SYGVQD (reference sequence). The CDR3 nucleotides read TGCGCCAAGGCTAGCAGAGGAGAGACCCAGTACTTC. Translated, it gives CAKASRGETQYF.

The V and J genes are TRBV6-6 and TRBJ2-1; 9 bases are shared with TRBD1. The trim removed 5 bases at V and 7 bases at J, leaving 6 bases unmatched. The CDR3 extends over 14 amino acids. Germline V gene lookup returns CDR1 MNHNY and CDR2 SVGAGI (reference sequence). CDR3 in amino acids: CASSRGQGGNEQFF. The CDR3 DNA follows: TGTGCCAGCAGTCGGGGACAGGGAGGGAATGAGCAGTTCTTC.

The CDR3 loop reads CASSLEVGQPQHF. The CDR3 bases are TGTGCCAGCAGCTTAGAAGTCGGTCAGCCCCAGCATTTT. The chain carries TRBV11-2 and TRBJ1-5; D ambiguous. The length of the CDR3 is 13 residues. Germline CDR1 is SGHAT and CDR2 is FQNNGV. V was clipped by 0 bases and J by 6 bases, with 6 bases between them. Using reference TRBV11-2 and TRBJ1-5 for the parts outside the CDR3, the full variable domain is EAGVAQSPRYKIIEKRQSVAFWCNPISGHATLYWYQQILGQGPKLLIQFQNNGVVDDSQLPKDRFSAERLKGVDSTLKIQPAKLEDSAVYLCASSLEVGQPQHFGDGTRLSIL.